This TCR beta chain was captured in a study of tumor-infiltrating lymphocytes in primary liver carcinoma. Background on the study: Surgeons resected the patients' primary liver carcinomas.

The sample holds one count of this clonotype. At one of its ends the junction is not consistent with the germline gene, which may arise from a read error. The CDR3 sequence is 17 residues long. CDR1 is SGHAT, CDR2 FQNNGV, per germline. Total RNA amounting to 500 ng was the source from which TCR beta cDNA was made with a constant-region primer. Nested multiplex PCR, run for three rounds with slightly modified ARM-PCR, yielded TCR beta libraries. A C-beta reverse primer and TRBV1-TRBV30 forward primers served in each of the first two PCR rounds, at approximately 10 cycles apiece. TCRdb called the multiplex PCR reads again in MiXCR, with one record for every CDR3 protein. The table shows a few hundred thousand distinct CDR3 sequences, with around 50% occurring only once. Blood RNA originated from unsorted whole blood, with germline DNA additionally extracted.

J is TRBJ2-6 and V is TRBV11-2; D is perhaps TRBD1 (5 bases). The TCR sequence derives from a woman in her twenties or thirties with primary liver carcinoma and hepatitis B virus infection. Sequenced sample: peripheral blood. The CDR3 sequence is CASSPRPEQRGANVLTF. CDR3 DNA sequence: TGTGCCAGTAGCCCGAGACCTGAACAGCGTGGGGCCAACGTTCTGACTTTC.